This entry describes one TCR beta chain. Germline V gives CDR1 SNHLY, CDR2 FYNNEI. V trimming: 5 bases; J trimming: 1 base; junction bases outside the gene matches: 3. The CDR3 runs to 14 residues. In the study's own analysis: Amplifying reference gene primers gave estimates of nucleated cell counts. Sequencing was performed with immunoSEQ multiplex PCR; in TCRdb, only in-frame clones are kept and a portion is missing. D and trimming were read from the DNA, whereas the V and J calls and clone size are those reported in that table. The repertoire has 25,000 to 35,000 clones, 85% of them found once; the top ten carry about 26%. This entry is derived from a study of blood T cell repertoires in COVID-19. Background on the study: Whether acute or convalescent, the COVID-19 samples came from the United States, Italy and Spain. PBMCs, B-cell-depleted T cells, or T cells were the source of the cDNA or gDNA that made up the material.

The chain combines TRBV2 with TRBJ2-3; 7 bases map to TRBD2. The receptor's source is a human donor in a cohort sampled during active COVID-19. Sequenced input: peripheral blood. The CDR3 nucleotides are TGTGCCAGCAGTCTCACTAGCGGCACAGATACGCAGTATTTT. This encodes CASSLTSGTDTQYF.